Described below is a single T cell receptor (beta chain) sequence and its context. Its antigen is not identified. This CDR3 has 15 amino acids. The ends were cut back, 5 bases at V and 2 bases at J, with 14 bases in the middle. Looked up from germline, CDR1 is MDHEN and CDR2 is SYDVKM. Splitting of CD4+ cells produced CD45RA+ naive and CD45RA-negative memory subsets. Replicate sorted-subset PCRs were loaded with 150 to 200 ng DNA, 29,000 or so T cell genomes. Produced via immunoSEQ multiplex PCR; TCRdb's table is partial and in-frame only. The table records 2 million to 3 million clones, over 85% of them present only once. This record comes from a study of shared clonotypes between healthy human individuals. Regarding the study as a whole: Rarefaction gave evidence that sorted-subset sequencing remained incomplete despite large depth. Estimated richness values were generally larger in naive subsets than in memory subsets.

The V gene is TRBV28, the J gene TRBJ2-3; tentative D call: TRBD1 (6 bases). The sequence came from a man younger than 30 in good health. Some clones in this sample may be carry-over from other donors' samples. The sample comprised naive CD4+ T cells from PBMCs. As for subset: CD45RA+ positively selected. As DNA, the CDR3 is TGTGCCAGCAGTCAAGGTGGGACAAACACAGATACGCAGTATTTT. It specifies CASSQGGTNTDTQYF.